A single sample gave rise to the 24 T cell receptor beta chains below, sequenced in a study of T cells after yellow fever vaccination. TCRdb analysed the 5' RACE reads with MiXCR anew, one entry per CDR3 protein. The sample holds some 600,000 distinct CDR3 sequences, more than 9% seen once. This sample comprised PBMCs, obtained on the day of the yellow fever booster vaccination. These receptors were obtained from a young man who received the YFV17D yellow fever vaccine.

The V call is TRBV14, the J call TRBJ1-1; weak D call: TRBD1 (6 bases). Per germline, CDR1 SGHDN and CDR2 FVKESK. V lost 2 bases, J lost 3 bases, and 10 bases lay in between. This CDR3 has 14 amino acids. The CDR3 is CASSQYAGDTEAFF. DNA for the CDR3: TGTGCCAGCAGCCAATACGCAGGGGACACTGAAGCTTTCTTT.

This clonotype was detected a few times. The V and J genes are TRBV5-1 and TRBJ2-1; D unclear. The V gene's germline CDR1 is SGHRS and CDR2 YFSETQ. The V end lost 0 bases, the J end lost 7 bases, and 14 bases lay between the germline ends. This CDR3 comprises 15 residues. CDR3 sequence (DNA): TGCGCCAGCAGCTTGGAGCGTGCAACAAGGAATGAGCAGTTCTTC. Translating it yields CASSLERATRNEQFF.

This clonotype was seen a few times. The V gene is TRBV9, the J gene TRBJ2-3, with 9 bases lining up with TRBD2. Trimming took 0 bases from V and 4 from J; bases not matched to a gene: 6. The germline gives CDR1 SGDLS, CDR2 YYNGEE. The CDR3 is 16 residues long. CDR3 nucleotides: TGTGCCAGCAGCGTAGCTGGCGGGAGGGCCCCAGATACGCAGTATTTT. Its translation is CASSVAGGRAPDTQYF.

This chain joins TRBV7-9 and TRBJ2-5, with 9 bases aligning to TRBD1. The germline CDR1 and CDR2 sequences are SEHNR and FQNEAQ (reference sequence). The CDR3 has 16 amino acids. V lost 1 base and J lost 5; bases outside the gene matches: 8. CDR3 DNA sequence: TGTGCCAGCAGCTTAGGAGGACAGGGGTGGAGGGAGACCCAGTACTTC. Residues: CASSLGGQGWRETQYF.

The genes are TRBV7-2 and TRBJ1-1; D might be TRBD1 (6 bases). CDR1 is SGHTA and CDR2 is FQGNSA in the germline V gene. The CDR3 consists of 15 residues. The V gene lost 4 bases and the J gene lost 7 bases, with 19 bases spanning the gap. The CDR3, as DNA: TGTGCCAGCAGCTCAAACAGGGTTGGGGGGAGTGAAGCTTTCTTT. This sequence encodes CASSSNRVGGSEAFF.

The CDR3 sequence is CATSRDRDRRYNEQFF. DNA of the CDR3: TGTGCCACCAGCAGAGATCGGGACAGGAGATACAATGAGCAGTTCTTC. The rearrangement joins TRBV15 to TRBJ2-1; 8 nucleotides agree with TRBD1. The CDR3 is 16 amino acids. V dropped 0 bases and J dropped 4; count of bases not matched to a gene: 5. Germline CDR1 and CDR2: LNHNV and YYDKDF (reference sequence).

This clonotype showed up just a few times. The chain employs TRBV7-2 and TRBJ2-2; TRBD2 agrees at 9 bases. CDR3 length: 16 residues. V dropped 5 bases and J dropped 4; count of bases not matched to a gene: 8. Germline CDR1 reads SGHTA; CDR2 reads FQGNSA. CDR3 region: CASSLQAGGSTGELFF. DNA of the CDR3: TGTGCCAGCAGCCTCCAAGCGGGAGGTAGCACCGGGGAGCTGTTTTTT.

This clonotype was detected a few times. The chain couples TRBV9 to TRBJ2-3; no firm D call. Trimming removed 0 bases at V and 9 bases at J, with 11 bases between. The CDR3 consists of 13 residues. Germline V gives CDR1 SGDLS, CDR2 YYNGEE. The DNA of the CDR3 is TGTGCCAGCAGCGTAGGATTGGAAATAACGCAGTATTTT. Its protein is CASSVGLEITQYF.

V gene TRBV20-1 combines with J gene TRBJ2-3; D perhaps matches TRBD2 (6 bases). The length of the CDR3 is 15 residues. Germline values: CDR1 DFQATT, CDR2 SNEGSKA (reference sequence). V was clipped by 5 bases and J by 1 base, with 16 bases between them. In DNA form, the CDR3 reads TGCAGTGCTTCTGCCGGGACTCCCCGCACAGATACGCAGTATTTT. Amino acid sequence: CSASAGTPRTDTQYF.

V usage is TRBV7-2 and J usage is TRBJ1-1, with 7 bases matching TRBD1. Germline trimming cut 5 bases from V and 4 bases from J; bases unmatched to any gene: 7. The germline gives CDR1 SGHTA, CDR2 FQGNSA. This CDR3 is 14 amino acids long. The chain's CDR3 is CASSAATGRTEAFF. DNA of the CDR3: TGTGCCAGCAGCGCCGCGACAGGGCGCACTGAAGCTTTCTTT. Variable domain in full (rest from reference TRBV7-2 and TRBJ1-1): GAGVSQSPSNKVTEKGKDVELRCDPISGHTALYWYRQSLGQGLEFLIYFQGNSAPDKSGLPSDRFSAERTGGSVSTLTIQRTQQEDSAVYLCASSAATGRTEAFFGQGTRLTVV.

This clonotype was observed a handful of times. V usage is TRBV3-1 and J usage is TRBJ1-1, with 8 positions matching TRBD1. Germline V gene sequence: CDR1 LGHDT, CDR2 YNNKEL (reference sequence). The CDR3 has 14 amino acids. Trimming took 6 bases from V and 3 from J; bases not matched to a gene: 6. In DNA, the CDR3 is TGTGCCAGCAGAGACACAGGGGGGGACACTGAAGCTTTCTTT. It yields the protein CASRDTGGDTEAFF.

This chain links TRBV18 with TRBJ2-7; TRBD2 might be the D (5 bases). Germline CDR1 is KGHSH and CDR2 is LQKENI. Trimming took off 3 bases at V and 1 base at J, with 10 bases between the two ends. This CDR3 is built from 14 residues. The CDR3 loop is CASSPRGQSYEQYF. The CDR3 DNA reads TGTGCCAGCTCACCGCGAGGGCAGTCCTACGAGCAGTACTTC. Based on the CDR3 plus reference TRBV18 and TRBJ2-7, the full variable domain is NAGVMQNPRHLVRRRGQEARLRCSPMKGHSHVYWYRQLPEEGLKFMVYLQKENIIDESGMPKERFSAEFPKEGPSILRIQQVVRGDSAAYFCASSPRGQSYEQYFGPGTRLTVT.

Only a few counts were recorded for this clonotype. The rearrangement links TRBV13 to TRBJ1-1, with D uncertain. Trimming removed 0 bases at V and 8 bases at J, with 10 bases between. CDR3 size: 13 residues. CDR1 is PRHDT and CDR2 is FYEKMQ in the germline V gene (reference sequence). CDR3: CASSLGSPREAFF. DNA for the CDR3: TGTGCCAGCAGCTTAGGAAGTCCGAGAGAAGCTTTCTTT.

The table lists this clonotype with a few counts. This chain uses TRBV12-3 or TRBV12-4 with TRBJ2-3; either TRBD1 or TRBD2 may fit D (5 bases each). CDR3 size: 15 residues. The germline V and J ends were trimmed by 7 bases and 2 bases, with 16 bases remaining between them. The CDR3 protein is CASTVGGFHTDTQYF. The CDR3 region has the DNA TGTGCCAGCACCGTTGGGGGTTTTCACACAGATACGCAGTATTTT.

The chain combines TRBV28 with TRBJ1-2; 8 nucleotides align to TRBD1. With 1 base clipped from V and 9 bases from J, the junction kept 10 bases outside the gene matches. There are 15 residues in the CDR3. Germline V gives CDR1 MDHEN, CDR2 SYDVKM. As DNA, the CDR3 is TGTGCCAGCAGTTTATCGACAGGGGCGGGAAGAAGCTACACCTTC. It translates to CASSLSTGAGRSYTF.

Only a few counts were recorded for this clonotype. The chain joins TRBV6-2 or TRBV6-3 to TRBJ2-7; 11 nucleotides match TRBD2. The germline V gene has CDR1 MNHEY and CDR2 SVGEGT. This CDR3 has 16 residues. Trimming took 3 bases from V and 3 from J; bases not matched to a gene: 7. CDR3 sequence (DNA): TGTGCCAGCAGTTATCGCGGACTAGCGGGTCACTACGAGCAGTACTTC. It codes for CASSYRGLAGHYEQYF.

This clonotype turned up a few times. The chain carries TRBV12-3 or TRBV12-4 and TRBJ2-7; TRBD2 matches at 9 bases. V was clipped by 6 bases and J by 5 bases; unmatched bases: 11. The CDR3 is made up of 15 amino acids. CDR3 residues: CASSHGLASIHEQYF. In nucleotides, the CDR3 is TGTGCCAGCAGCCACGGACTAGCGTCGATCCACGAGCAGTACTTC.

J is TRBJ2-2 and V is TRBV5-6; D is ambiguous. Germline V gene lookup returns CDR1 SGHDT and CDR2 YYEEEE. This CDR3 is built from 14 residues. Trimming removed 2 bases from V and 5 bases from J, with 10 bases in between. The CDR3, as DNA: TGTGCCAGCAGCTTTAACAGAATAACCGGGGAGCTGTTTTTT. Translation gives CASSFNRITGELFF.

This sequence joins TRBV4-3 and TRBJ1-2; a weak D match, TRBD1 (6 bases). Germline V CDR1 and CDR2: LGHNA, YSLEER. Trimming stripped 0 bases from V and 4 bases from J, with 12 bases between. This CDR3 region has 15 residues. In nucleotides, the CDR3 is TGCGCCAGCAGCCAAGATCGGATGGGGGCCTATGGCTACACCTTC. Translating gives CASSQDRMGAYGYTF.

Many counts were recorded for this clonotype. This sequence joins TRBV30 and TRBJ1-4; TRBD1 might be the D (6 bases). The CDR3 has 14 residues. Trimming pared 2 bases from V and 8 bases from J, leaving 15 bases between. Germline values: CDR1 GTSNPN, CDR2 SVGIG (reference sequence). The DNA of the CDR3 is TGTGCCTGGAGTTACCTCACGGGGGCGGAAAAACTGTTTTTT. Encoded protein: CAWSYLTGAEKLFF.

A few counts support this clonotype. The DNA for the CDR3 is TGTGCCAGCAGCCCCCCCCTGCGATCAGATACGCAGTATTTT. Translating it yields CASSPPLRSDTQYF. This chain uses TRBV7-8 with TRBJ2-3; D not resolved. Germline assignment: CDR1 SGHVS and CDR2 FQNEAQ. The CDR3 totals 14 residues. The germline V and J ends were trimmed by 5 bases and 4 bases, with 13 bases remaining between them. The full variable domain, rest sourced from reference TRBV7-8 and TRBJ2-3, is GAGVSQSPRYKVAKRGQDVALRCDPISGHVSLFWYQQALGQGPEFLTYFQNEAQLDKSGLPSDRFFAERPEGSVSTLKIQRTQQEDSAVYLCASSPPLRSDTQYFGPGTRLTVL.

The V call is TRBV6-2 or TRBV6-3, the J call TRBJ2-7; the D gene is possibly TRBD1 (6 bases). CDR3 length: 12 residues. With 5 bases removed from V and 3 bases from J, the gap between germline ends came to 8 bases. The germline CDR1 and CDR2 sequences are MNHEY and SVGEGT. CDR3 sequence reads: CASSGTLYEQYF. For the CDR3, the DNA is TGTGCCAGCAGTGGGACACTCTACGAGCAGTACTTC.

This clonotype was counted a few times. V gene TRBV7-2 combines with J gene TRBJ2-5, with D possibly matching TRBD2 (6 bases). CDR1 and CDR2 (germline): SGHTA, FQGNSA. V lost 0 bases to trimming and J lost 5 bases, with 13 bases between them. This CDR3 comprises 15 residues. The CDR3 region is CASSLARGIGETQYF. The CDR3 DNA is TGTGCCAGCAGCTTAGCACGCGGGATCGGGGAGACCCAGTACTTC.

The rearrangement links TRBV18 to TRBJ2-7; D may be TRBD2 (7 bases). In germline, CDR1 is KGHSH, CDR2 LQKENI. V was clipped by 3 bases and J by 5 bases, with 14 bases between them. CDR3 length equals 14 residues. The CDR3 sequence is CASSPGGGSDEQYF. CDR3 bases: TGTGCCAGCTCACCCGGGGGCGGGAGCGACGAGCAGTACTTC.